This T cell receptor beta chain was sequenced for a study of T cell responses to AZD1222 COVID-19 vaccine. Study information: Timing groups of about 4 and about 12 weeks for second doses were pooled. Study results and limitations: Within unmutated variant regions lay the reported targets of nearly half of spike-specific TCRs. The study identified only six AZD1222 recipients as seropositive at baseline.

TCRdb's table, derived via immunoSEQ multiplex PCR, lists solely in-frame clones and lacks some. The sample consists of about 78,000 clones, over 80% of them appearing once. A remark on this clone: Its target is not known. At one of its ends the junction is not consistent with the germline gene, which may arise from a read error.

This CDR3 region has 13 residues. Germline CDR1 and CDR2: SEHNR and FQNEAQ (reference sequence). This rearrangement joins TRBV7-9 to TRBJ1-1; 7 nucleotides agree with TRBD1. This material consisted of peripheral blood, taken on day 0 of AZD1222 vaccination. The TCR comes from an adult in good health. CDR3 nucleotide sequence: TGTGCCAGCACCCAGACAGGGAACGCTGAAGCTTTCTTT. Amino acid sequence: CASTQTGNAEAFF.